These T cell receptor beta chains were read from a single sample in a study of T cells after yellow fever vaccination. TCRdb redid the calling of the 5' RACE reads with MiXCR, one entry per CDR3 protein. There are tens of thousands of distinct CDR3 sequences in the sample; approximately 7.3% occur only once, and around 28% lies in the top ten. The specimen comprised CD8+ T cells sorted from PBMCs, sampled 9 to 10 days after the first yellow fever vaccination. The receptor set was obtained from a man younger than 35 who received the YFV17D yellow fever vaccine. Both conserved end residues are part of each CDR3. D genes are given only for firm matches.

v_call,d_call,cdr3_aa
TRBV15,-,CATSPTTGPTGELFF
TRBV7-6,-,CASSLFTSYEQYF
TRBV11-2,TRBD1,CASSLENRGRWNTEAFF
TRBV6-5,-,CASYSGAYGYTF
TRBV11-2,TRBD2,CASSLDSLAGGEQCEQFF
TRBV4-1,-,CASSQAGTGSYEQYF
TRBV7-9,-,CASSLVSDGYYGYTF
TRBV5-6,TRBD1,CASSLFNRGRDEAFF
TRBV7-2,TRBD2,CASSFGPAGFLDTQYF
TRBV7-2,-,CASSLDGSPTGELFF
TRBV5-6,TRBD2,CASSPGGGPWEQFF
TRBV6-5,TRBD2,CASSYSPTLAGGSTDTQYF
TRBV5-1,TRBD1,CASWDRGTTKTYNEQFF
TRBV5-1,TRBD1,CASSPGDSLRKTQYF
TRBV20-1,TRBD2,CSARPPGAGGMYNEQFF
TRBV13,TRBD2,CASSGELAGIRKFF
TRBV12-3/TRBV12-4,-,CASSLGSRDSTDTQYF
TRBV2,-,CASSFLREQHDEQFF
TRBV19,TRBD1,CSQGDRGLNTEAFF
TRBV6-1,TRBD1,CASTGGIEAFF
TRBV25-1,-,CASSGGREILFDTQYF
TRBV24-1,-,CATSDLTIEQFF
TRBV10-3,TRBD1,CAISESTDRAFTDTQYF
TRBV5-1,TRBD1,CASSSDRGYHEQYF
TRBV5-4,-,CASSPWGGPSYEQYF
TRBV7-8,-,CASSLTYPGHPTDTQYF
TRBV12-3/TRBV12-4,-,CASRPTRFTRNTEAFF
TRBV6-2/TRBV6-3,-,CASSPRPYNEQFF
TRBV19,-,CASSQGTGAEAFF
TRBV29-1,TRBD1,CSVGRGNEQFF
TRBV7-9,TRBD1,CASSSDRARVYEQYF
TRBV12-3/TRBV12-4,-,CASSFDSLGSPLHF
TRBV7-3,-,CASSPDLNEQFF
TRBV14,TRBD1,CASRKTGEGEQFF
TRBV12-3/TRBV12-4,TRBD1,CASSTGQGWETQYF
TRBV19,-,CASSIPDVYNYGYTF
TRBV9,-,CASSAEVRPSTDTQYF
TRBV7-6,TRBD2,CASSLGLAGSSYNEQFF
TRBV5-1,-,CASRNKAGETSGANVPTF
TRBV28,-,CASSPTGRVGYGYTF
TRBV6-5,-,CASSAQSVSDYGYTF
TRBV4-1,TRBD2,CASSQVNGGGGAGELFF
TRBV5-4,-,CASSLRGELFF
TRBV6-1,-,CASRSQTGPYEQYF
TRBV5-1,TRBD1,CASSWTGVEQYF
TRBV6-4,TRBD2,CASSDGTSTGELFF
TRBV29-1,-,CSVWGQGGDEQFF
TRBV7-2,-,CASSLSLTVNTEAFF
TRBV7-6,-,CASSETLGNVYEQYF
TRBV4-1,-,CASSQGGTPGNTIYF